This T cell receptor (beta chain) appears in the sequencing data of a study of PD-L1 blockade in urothelial cancer. V lost 0 bases to trimming and J lost 8 bases, with 13 bases between them. Germline values: CDR1 SGHTA, CDR2 FQGNSA. The CDR3 has 15 residues. Some clones are missing from TCRdb's copy, which holds only in-frame ones; the method was immunoSEQ multiplex PCR. This sample yields about 84,000 clones, of which roughly 90% are seen a single time; roughly 10% belongs to the top ten. The sequenced sample was PBMCs, obtained around atezolizumab (anti-PD-L1) treatment. This chain joins TRBV7-2 and TRBJ1-4; D unresolved. The receptor's source is a man between 60 and 70 years old with urothelial cancer. CDR3 sequence reads: CASSLALALGEKLFF. Here the CDR3 DNA reads TGTGCCAGCAGCTTAGCGCTAGCCCTGGGGGAAAAACTGTTTTTT.